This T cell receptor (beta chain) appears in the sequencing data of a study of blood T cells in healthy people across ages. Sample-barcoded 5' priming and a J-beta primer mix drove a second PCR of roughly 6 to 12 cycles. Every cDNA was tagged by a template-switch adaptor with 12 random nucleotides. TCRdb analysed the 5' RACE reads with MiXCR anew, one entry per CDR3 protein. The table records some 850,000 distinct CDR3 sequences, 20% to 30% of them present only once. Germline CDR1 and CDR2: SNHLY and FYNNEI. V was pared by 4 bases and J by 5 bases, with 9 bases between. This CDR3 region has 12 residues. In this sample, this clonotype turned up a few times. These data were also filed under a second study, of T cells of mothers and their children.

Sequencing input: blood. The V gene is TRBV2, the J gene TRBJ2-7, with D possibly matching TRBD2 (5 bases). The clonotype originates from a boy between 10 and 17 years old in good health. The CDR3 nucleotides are TGTGCCAGCAGTGTGGCGGGCGACGAGCAGTACTTC. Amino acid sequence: CASSVAGDEQYF.